This passage covers 9 T cell receptor beta chains from one sample sequenced in a study of blood T cell repertoires in COVID-19. Sequencing used immunoSEQ multiplex PCR; TCRdb keeps in-frame clones, though not all of them. The sample lists 150,000 to 200,000 clones; about 82% were seen once. Specimen: peripheral blood. All receptors come from a woman in her twenties or thirties with acute or convalescent COVID-19.

The CDR3 nucleotides read TGTGCCAGCAGCTTAGATTTCAAGGGAGGGAGCCTGTACTTC. As protein: CASSLDFKGGSLYF. The chain uses TRBV11-3 and TRBJ2-7, with 7 bases fitting TRBD2. The CDR3 contains 14 residues. Germline V CDR1 and CDR2: SGHNT, YENEEA. The J segment lost 12 bases and the V segment lost 0 bases, leaving 11 bases of the junction unmatched.

The chain uses TRBV10-3 and TRBJ1-1; D call uncertain. The CDR3 covers 14 residues. Trimming took 7 bases from V and 4 from J, leaving 16 bases between them. The germline CDR1 and CDR2 sequences are ENHRY and SYGVKD. In DNA, the CDR3 is TGTGCCATCAACGGGGTCCGGGAGGGCACTGAAGCTTTCTTT. Its protein product is CAINGVREGTEAFF.

V usage is TRBV28 and J usage is TRBJ2-3; tentative D call: TRBD2 (5 bases). Looked up from germline, CDR1 is MDHEN and CDR2 is SYDVKM. The CDR3 is 15 amino acids. V lost 5 bases, J lost 6 bases, and 18 bases lay in between. CDR3 bases: TGTGCCAGCAGTATATACGCGGGTGCCGATGATACGCAGTATTTT. Protein product: CASSIYAGADDTQYF.

The rearrangement links TRBV28 to TRBJ1-4; D possibly corresponds to TRBD1 (6 bases). V dropped 5 bases and J dropped 7 bases, with 23 bases sitting between them. Germline lookup yields CDR1 MDHEN and CDR2 SYDVKM. This CDR3 region has 17 residues. Here the CDR3 DNA reads TGTGCCAGCAGTCAAATGTACAGGGTTCGTGTTGGTGAAAAACTGTTTTTT. As protein: CASSQMYRVRVGEKLFF.

The chain carries TRBV28 and TRBJ2-5, with 7 positions matching TRBD2. The length of the CDR3 is 14 residues. CDR1 MDHEN and CDR2 SYDVKM come from the germline V gene. V was clipped by 5 bases and J by 1 base; unmatched bases: 4. In nucleotides, the CDR3 is TGTGCCAGCAGTCATCGGGGGGTCCAAGAGACCCAGTACTTC. Its translation: CASSHRGVQETQYF.

The chain combines TRBV27 with TRBJ2-7; TRBD2 is a possible D gene (6 bases). CDR1 and CDR2 from the germline V gene are MNHEY and SMNVEV (reference sequence). V was trimmed by 4 bases and J by 3 bases, leaving 16 bases between them. The CDR3 spans 15 residues. CDR3: CASSSPGLGVYEQYF. The CDR3 coding sequence is TGTGCCAGCAGTTCCCCGGGACTGGGGGTCTACGAGCAGTACTTC.

The V gene is TRBV7-9, the J gene TRBJ1-1; 8 nucleotides line up with TRBD1. J lost 5 bases, V lost 5 bases, and 7 bases had no gene match. Germline V gene data show CDR1 as SEHNR and CDR2 as FQNEAQ (reference sequence). CDR3 length: 14 amino acids. CDR3 residues: CASSLSGGSTEAFF. The DNA for the CDR3 is TGTGCCAGCAGCCTATCAGGGGGCTCTACTGAAGCTTTCTTT.

The table lists this clone with many counts. Additional DNA sequences in this sample encode the identical CDR3. This chain links TRBV18 with TRBJ2-7, with D perhaps TRBD1 (5 bases). Germline V lookup: CDR1 KGHSH, CDR2 LQKENI. V lost 1 base to trimming and J lost 2 bases, with 9 bases between them. This CDR3 comprises 14 residues. The CDR3 is CASSPRTGPYEQYF. The CDR3 coding sequence is TGTGCCAGCTCACCACGAACAGGTCCCTACGAGCAGTACTTC.

This chain links TRBV27 with TRBJ2-2, with D tentatively TRBD2 (6 bases). Germline CDR1 is MNHEY and CDR2 is SMNVEV (reference sequence). V lost 7 bases and J 1 base, leaving 10 bases between the germline ends. This CDR3 spans 14 amino acids. CDR3 protein: CASNGRWNTGELFF. The CDR3 DNA reads TGTGCCAGCAATGGGAGGTGGAACACCGGGGAGCTGTTTTTT.